The subject of this entry is one T cell receptor (beta chain). The antigen is unknown. Germline values: CDR1 KGHSH, CDR2 LQKENI. V was clipped by 4 bases and J by 0 bases, with 7 bases between them. This CDR3 region has 13 residues. The protocol was immunoSEQ multiplex PCR, while the TCRdb copy is restricted to in-frame clones and leaves out a portion. The table has about 2.5 million clones, under 95% seen once. The source of the sample is a study of shared clonotypes between healthy human individuals. Study-wide results and caveats: Naive subsets typically showed greater estimated richness than memory subsets.

The genes are TRBV18 and TRBJ2-7, with unresolved D. The TCR comes from a man younger than 30 in good health. Some clones in this sample may be carry-over from other donors' samples. Sequenced material: naive CD4+ T cells from PBMCs. Subset in this sample: CD45RA+ positively selected. Written as DNA, the CDR3 is TGTGCCAGCTCACTTGGGCTCTCCTACGAGCAGTACTTC. It encodes CASSLGLSYEQYF.